Below are 13 T cell receptor beta chains sequenced from a single sample in a study of T cells in Graves' hyperthyroidism and ophthalmopathy. RNA transcripts were the template for amplifying TCR beta CDR3 regions. HTBI primers were employed in a first-round RT-PCR of the TCR CDR3. A single record per CDR3 protein comes from TCRdb applying MiXCR to the multiplex PCR reads. The sample holds hundreds of thousands of distinct CDR3 sequences, approximately 40% seen once. What was sequenced was blood. The receptors derive from a man in his late teens or twenties with Graves' hyperthyroidism.

V usage is TRBV12-3 or TRBV12-4 and J usage is TRBJ1-1, with TRBD1 matching over 7 bases. The ends lost 6 bases at V and 10 bases at J; junction bases unmatched: 14. The CDR3 totals 14 residues. CDR3 DNA sequence: TGTGCCAGCAGCACACCGGGACAGAATAAAGTAGCTTTCTTT. Translation: CASSTPGQNKVAFF.

This clonotype was observed a handful of times. The gene calls are TRBV19 and TRBJ1-1; 7 bases fit TRBD1. CDR1 is LNHDA, CDR2 SQIVND, per germline (reference sequence). V was clipped by 8 bases and J by 0 bases; unmatched bases: 12. This CDR3 is 16 amino acids long. CDR3 loop: CASLRLRGAMNTEAFF. The CDR3 nucleotides are TGTGCCAGTCTCCGGCTCAGGGGGGCCATGAACACTGAAGCTTTCTTT.

The CDR3: CASSPQGQQVYEQYF. The CDR3 DNA reads TGTGCCAGCAGCCCCCAGGGACAACAAGTCTACGAGCAGTACTTC. The chain joins TRBV14 to TRBJ2-7; weak D call: TRBD1 (6 bases). CDR3 size: 15 residues. Germline CDR1 reads SGHDN; CDR2 reads FVKESK. V shed 4 bases and J shed 3 bases, with 16 bases lying between them.

The V and J genes are TRBV5-1 and TRBJ1-3; D not certain. Trimming left V 0 bases short and J 2 bases short, with 12 bases between. The CDR3 totals 16 residues. In germline, CDR1 is SGHRS, CDR2 YFSETQ. The CDR3 reads CASSLEGSSAGNTIYF. CDR3 nucleotides: TGCGCCAGCAGCTTGGAAGGGTCCTCGGCTGGAAACACCATATATTTT.

This chain uses TRBV20-1 with TRBJ1-5; D is uncertain. This CDR3 contains 11 residues. The ends were cut back, 6 bases at V and 7 bases at J, with 10 bases in the middle. The germline gives CDR1 DFQATT, CDR2 SNEGSKA (reference sequence). In DNA form, the CDR3 reads TGCAGTGCAGGAGGTTGGCAGCCCCAGCATTTT. Protein: CSAGGWQPQHF.

This chain uses TRBV20-1 with TRBJ1-6; 9 bases map to TRBD1. Germline V gene lookup returns CDR1 DFQATT and CDR2 SNEGSKA (reference sequence). Unmatched junction bases numbered 9, after V lost 6 bases and J lost 9 bases. The CDR3 is made up of 14 amino acids. This CDR3 is CSATGTGISSPLHF. CDR3 bases: TGCAGTGCCACCGGGACAGGGATTAGTTCACCCCTCCACTTT.

The DNA for the CDR3 is TGCAGCTACAGGGACGGCGAAGCTTTCTTT. Translated, it gives CSYRDGEAFF. The genes are TRBV29-1 and TRBJ1-1; the D gene is possibly TRBD1 (6 bases). This CDR3 spans 10 amino acids. The germline V gene encodes CDR1 SQVTM and CDR2 ANQGSEA. Trimming pared 8 bases from V and 8 bases from J, leaving 12 bases between.

There are many counts of this clonotype. This chain joins TRBV7-6 and TRBJ2-5; 8 nucleotides agree with TRBD2. Germline V gene sequence: CDR1 SGHVS, CDR2 FNYEAQ. Trimming at V came to 5 bases and at J to 4 bases, leaving 6 bases not matched to a gene. This CDR3 is built from 14 residues. The CDR3 coding sequence is TGTGCCAGCAGCCCTCAGCGGGAGAGAGAGACCCAGTACTTC. Amino acids: CASSPQRERETQYF.

Details on this clonotype: Possible read error: a much larger clone is one base away. This chain connects TRBV5-6 to TRBJ2-5; D is ambiguous. CDR3 length: 13 residues. The V end lost 3 bases, the J end lost 3 bases, and 9 bases lay between the germline ends. Germline V gene lookup returns CDR1 SGHDT and CDR2 YYEEEE. The chain's CDR3 is CASSSVMEETQYF. CDR3 in DNA: TGTGCCAGCAGCTCGGTGATGGAAGAGACCCAGTACTTC.

The chain has TRBV20-1 and TRBJ2-5; 11 bases match TRBD2. The CDR3 loop spans 19 amino acids. J gave up 0 bases and V 3 bases, and 15 bases lay outside the gene matches. Germline CDR1 and CDR2: DFQATT and SNEGSKA (reference sequence). CDR3 residues: CSARAIILTSGMNQETQYF. In DNA form, the CDR3 reads TGCAGTGCTAGGGCCATTATCCTGACTAGCGGGATGAACCAAGAGACCCAGTACTTC.

Comment on this clonotype: A junction end diverges from the germline sequence, so it may reflect a read error. This chain joins TRBV7-7 and TRBJ1-2; D may be TRBD1 (5 bases). The CDR3 spans 15 residues. Germline loops: CDR1 SSHAT, CDR2 FNYEAQ (reference sequence). CDR3 protein: CASSPMTATDYGYTF. The CDR3 bases are TGTGCTAGCAGCCCTATGACAGCAACTGACTATGGCTACACCTTC.

This clonotype was counted at least ten times. The CDR3 nucleotides are TGTGCCAGTCATGCAGGGGAGACCCAGTACTTC. Amino acids: CASHAGETQYF. This chain links TRBV19 with TRBJ2-5, with a tentative D call TRBD1 (5 bases). V dropped 8 bases and J dropped 5 bases, with 9 bases sitting between them. The CDR3 is made up of 11 amino acids. Germline CDR1 and CDR2: LNHDA and SQIVND (reference sequence).

This clonotype showed up many times. The chain is built from TRBV20-1 and TRBJ2-7; 8 nucleotides match TRBD2. Germline CDR1 reads DFQATT; CDR2 reads SNEGSKA (reference sequence). V lost 1 base to trimming and J lost 6 bases; unmatched junction nucleotides: 11. The CDR3 totals 15 residues. Here the CDR3 reads CSARAGGAGQGEQYF. CDR3 sequence (DNA): TGCAGTGCTAGAGCCGGGGGGGCAGGACAAGGCGAGCAGTACTTC.